This T cell receptor beta chain emerged from a study of cytomegalovirus exposure and HLA in healthy donors. Study conclusions and caveats: A missense DCLRE1C variant was associated with V- and J-gene trimming of TCR beta chains in a later analysis, and an independent cohort replicated the association. Analysis was performed later, and it showed HLA-associated TCR beta chains to be more clonally expanded than equally common others. Some V segments could not be told apart, so they were left out, TRBV6-2 and TRBV6-3 among them.

Germline V gives CDR1 LNHDA, CDR2 SQIVND (reference sequence). The CDR3 totals 14 residues. Trimming removed 5 bases at V and 5 bases at J, with 14 bases between. A word on this clone: Its specificity is unknown.

PCR used 60 Vbeta primers and 13 Jbeta primers. In the original processing: A follow-up analysis tallied 70 million to 80 million unique TCR beta chains, some 9.9 million shared. TCRdb's copy holds only in-frame clones and misses some; the assay was immunoSEQ multiplex PCR. That table furnishes V, J and clone size, whereas the DNA furnished D and trimming. The data hold 70,000 or so clones, with roughly nine tenths observed a single time. Sequencing used PBMCs. This chain links TRBV19 with TRBJ2-3, with D possibly being TRBD1 (5 bases). The clonotype was recovered from a woman in her thirties in good health and CMV-seropositive. CDR3 in DNA: TGTGCCAGTAGTCCCCGATCAGGGAAAGATACGCAGTATTTT. Translation gives CASSPRSGKDTQYF.